This passage covers 12 T cell receptor beta chains from one sample sequenced in a study of blood T cell repertoires in COVID-19. Some clones are missing from TCRdb's copy, which holds only in-frame ones; the method was immunoSEQ multiplex PCR. Among 54,000 or so clones listed, about 90% were seen once. Material: peripheral blood. The receptors derive from a human donor in a cohort sampled during active COVID-19.

This chain links TRBV27 with TRBJ2-1, with a possible D match to TRBD2 (7 bases). CDR1 and CDR2 from the germline V gene are MNHEY and SMNVEV (reference sequence). This CDR3 is 12 amino acids long. The V gene lost 7 bases and the J gene lost 8 bases, with 12 bases spanning the gap. CDR3 in DNA: TGTGCCAGCACGGGGGGCGGGCATGAGCAGTTCTTC. Translating it yields CASTGGGHEQFF.

The J gene is TRBJ2-5, the V gene TRBV25-1, with D unclear. V dropped 0 bases and J dropped 2 bases, with 7 bases sitting between them. Germline V CDR1 and CDR2: MGHDK, SYGVNS. The CDR3 is made up of 14 amino acids. CDR3 loop: CASSEYLGQETQYF. DNA of the CDR3: TGTGCCAGCAGTGAATATCTCGGGCAAGAGACCCAGTACTTC.

CDR3 coding DNA: TGTGCCAGCAGCTTAGACGTCGAGGGAAGCGGCTACACCTTC. This codes for CASSLDVEGSGYTF. J is TRBJ1-2 and V is TRBV7-6; D unresolved. In germline, CDR1 is SGHVS, CDR2 FNYEAQ. V lost 1 base, J lost 8 bases, and 14 bases lay in between. The CDR3 totals 14 residues.

The J gene is TRBJ2-7, the V gene TRBV11-2; TRBD1 matches at 7 bases. The CDR3 loop spans 18 amino acids. V lost 0 bases and J lost 1; bases outside the gene matches: 12. Germline assignment: CDR1 SGHAT and CDR2 FQNNGV. CDR3 nucleotide sequence: TGTGCCAGCAGCTTAGAACGGTCAGGGGGTGAGAGGTCCTACGAGCAGTACTTC. It yields the protein CASSLERSGGERSYEQYF.

This sequence joins TRBV6-5 and TRBJ1-1; 10 bases are shared with TRBD1. The CDR3 runs 15 residues. Germline CDR1 and CDR2: MNHEY and SVGAGI. V lost 2 bases, J lost 5 bases, and 5 bases stayed unmatched. CDR3 loop: CASSYPPGQGTEAFF. The CDR3 DNA reads as TGTGCCAGCAGTTACCCCCCGGGACAGGGGACTGAAGCTTTCTTT.

This clone was observed a single time. This sequence joins TRBV25-1 and TRBJ2-3; 10 positions match TRBD2. Germline V lookup: CDR1 MGHDK, CDR2 SYGVNS. The CDR3 runs 17 residues. V shed 6 bases and J 2 bases; nucleotides not matched to a gene: 11. The CDR3 DNA reads TGTGCCAGCAGGAGAGCAGAGCGGGAGGGCCCCACAGATACGCAGTATTTT. It encodes CASRRAEREGPTDTQYF.

V and J are TRBV7-2 and TRBJ1-6; 9 bases fit TRBD1. This CDR3 is built from 15 residues. Trimming removed 5 bases from V and 7 bases from J; junction bases left unmatched: 6. Germline CDR1 reads SGHTA; CDR2 reads FQGNSA. The CDR3 protein is CASSLRDRANSPLHF. CDR3 DNA sequence: TGTGCCAGCAGCCTCCGGGACAGGGCAAATTCACCCCTCCACTTT.

This chain connects TRBV5-4 to TRBJ1-1; D may be TRBD1 (6 bases). The CDR3 totals 14 residues. The germline gives CDR1 SGHNT, CDR2 YYREEE (reference sequence). Trimming left V 4 bases short and J 2 bases short, with 12 bases between. The CDR3 reads CASSVPTGNTEAFF. The CDR3 nucleotides read TGTGCCAGCAGCGTCCCGACAGGCAACACTGAAGCTTTCTTT.

This chain links TRBV6-5 with TRBJ2-2, with 8 nucleotides matching TRBD1. Losses at the gene ends were 8 bases for V and 4 bases for J; bases not matched to a gene: 9. The V gene's germline CDR1 is MNHEY and CDR2 SVGAGI. The CDR3 is 15 amino acids. CDR3 in amino acids: CASCTGGTGTGELFF. DNA for the CDR3: TGTGCCAGCTGTACAGGGGGGACGGGCACCGGGGAGCTGTTTTTT.

The count of this clone is one. The genes are TRBV3-1 (or the pseudogene TRBV3-2) and TRBJ2-5; 7 bases map to TRBD1. The CDR3 is 13 residues long. V lost 4 bases to trimming and J lost 4 bases; unmatched junction nucleotides: 3. Germline V CDR1 and CDR2: LGHDT, YNNKEL (reference sequence). The DNA for the CDR3 is TGTGCCAGCAGCCCATGGGACAGAGAGACCCAGTACTTC. Translation gives CASSPWDRETQYF.

CDR3 loop: CASSLRTGTLLAGGARIQYF. The CDR3 DNA sequence: TGCGCCAGCAGCTTACGCACCGGCACCCTACTAGCGGGAGGGGCAAGGATTCAGTACTTC. The chain has TRBV5-1 and TRBJ2-4; 13 nucleotides match TRBD2. The CDR3 totals 20 residues. Trimming cost V 2 bases and J 10 bases; bases outside gene matches: 21. The germline CDR1 and CDR2 sequences are SGHRS and YFSETQ.

This clone showed up just once. Other DNA sequences in the sample encode the same CDR3. This chain links TRBV19 with TRBJ1-1; 7 nucleotides align to TRBD1. V trimming: 7 bases; J trimming: 2 bases; junction bases outside the gene matches: 7. Germline V gives CDR1 LNHDA, CDR2 SQIVND (reference sequence). The CDR3 spans 14 residues. The CDR3 sequence is CASKWDRDNTEAFF. DNA of the CDR3: TGTGCCAGTAAATGGGACAGAGACAACACTGAAGCTTTCTTT.